This T cell receptor beta chain was sequenced in a study of T cell changes during pregnancy in multiple sclerosis. Germline V gives CDR1 SGDLS, CDR2 YYNGEE. The CDR3 runs to 15 residues. V lost 2 bases, J lost 7 bases, and 7 bases stayed unmatched. Measured with immunoSEQ multiplex PCR; TCRdb has only the in-frame clones, and not every one. Of 40,000 to 45,000 clones listed, approximately 91% were seen once; the top ten hold approximately 0.71%. The clonotype originates from a female donor with multiple sclerosis, enrolled in a pregnancy study. The chain couples TRBV9 to TRBJ1-5; 9 positions match TRBD1. The source was CD4+ T cells from peripheral blood mononuclear cells, collected before pregnancy. The CDR3 DNA follows: TGTGCCAGCAGCGTTGGGACAGGGAATAGACAGCCCCAGCATTTT. Translating gives CASSVGTGNRQPQHF. Filled out from reference TRBV9 and TRBJ1-5, the complete variable domain reads DSGVTQTPKHLITATGQRVTLRCSPRSGDLSVYWYQQSLDQGLQFLIQYYNGEERAKGNILERFSAQQFPDLHSELNLSSLELGDSALYFCASSVGTGNRQPQHFGDGTRLSIL.